This T cell receptor (beta chain) appears in the sequencing data of a study of CD8 T cells in Susac syndrome (dated by TCRdb to the late 2010s). Concerning the study at large: Whether CD8+ T cell activation and differentiation in Susac syndrome was antigen driven was tested using repertoire sequencing. The research as a whole found: The TCR sequencing and HLA analysis was acknowledged to have included a relatively small number of individuals.

Trimming takes 6 bases from V and 7 bases from J, and the germline ends sit 24 bases apart. The CDR3 measures 15 amino acids from cysteine to phenylalanine. Here the CDR3 DNA is all that survives: 45 bases in frame from base 1. Taken from the germline V gene (reference sequence), the CDR1 and CDR2 loops are DFQATT and SNEGSKA. RNA was extracted using the RNeasy kit, and roughly 0.45 to 1 microgram was reverse transcribed with random hexamers. The immunoSEQ multiplex PCR assay, covering 54 Vbeta and 13 Jbeta segments, was used to amplify TCR beta CDR3 regions. Bias from PCR amplification was corrected by using a synthetic template baseline for primer optimization and for computational correction. The paper's data handling went like this. Reads were assigned to V, D and J genes according to IMGT and analyzed in immunoSEQ Analyzer, with only productive sequences retained. Clonality was calculated as one minus the Shannon entropy normalized by log2 of the number of productive unique sequences. For each patient and control, public and private clones were evaluated within the 100 most prevalent clones. Clones were defined as Susac-specific when absent from the healthy and MS cohorts, from approximately 1,100 published viral clones and from other ImmuneACCESS disease sequences. Through fastp at Q25 and MiXCR, TCRdb rebuilt clones from the public reads, retaining in-frame beta chains. One record per CDR3 amino acid sequence lists the most common genes and DNA. These V and J calls rely on TCRdb rather than the paper's analysis. Present in this sample are 170,000 or so distinct CDR3 sequences, around 93% of which were seen just once. Roughly 0.094% of the sample lies in the top ten.

Turning to this clonotype: Its specific antigen is unknown. No per-base quality is available; no much larger clone lies one base away.

Peripheral blood CD8+ and CD4+ T cells from healthy donors, Susac syndrome patients and multiple sclerosis patients were profiled by high-throughput TCR beta sequencing. Treatment-naive patients with stable or active relapsing-remitting disease fulfilling revised McDonald criteria were used as multiple sclerosis controls. Bulk CD8+ and CD4+ T cells were purified by magnetic negative isolation, while CD8+ TEMRA cells were enriched using FACS. Blood was collected in EDTA tubes and processed within 24 hours, with PBMCs isolated through density gradient centrifugation. PBMCs intended for TCR sequencing were frozen in liquid nitrogen and were later thawed in a 37 degrees C water bath. A purity of at least 90% was achieved for sorted or isolated CD4+, CD8+ and CD8+ TEMRA cells.

The chain is encoded by TRBV20-1 joined to TRBJ1-2; D gene: possibly TRBD1, on 5 matching bases. The TCR originated in a human donor with multiple sclerosis. Sequenced sample: CD4+ T cells from PBMCs. The nucleotide sequence reads as follows: TGCAGTGCCGGCCCTAAAGGGGAAGGCTATCGTGGCTACACCTTC. Translation gives CSAGPKGEGYRGYTF.